This passage covers 24 T cell receptor beta chains from one sample sequenced in a study of CD8+ T cells in alopecia areata listed by TCRdb under 2018. Cells from pooled mouse cutaneous lymph nodes were stained for CD4, CD8alpha, NKG2D, NKG2ACE and other markers and then sorted on a BD Influx. Library prep was done by the immunoSEQ multiplex PCR assay. To provide template for TCR sequencing, every sample had RNA extracted and reverse transcribed into cDNA. What TCRdb holds here is the immuneACCESS table cut down to in-frame rearrangements. Part of the clones is not present; checked against another copy, under half of the missing clones reflect an unresolved V gene, and the others are unexplained. There are about 270,000 clones in this sample, and none of them is a singleton. 0.9% to 1.5% of the sample lies in the top ten. Sequencing used CD4+ T cells sorted from a lymph node. The origin of the receptors is a C3H/HeJ mouse with alopecia areata. This mouse strain bears the MHC haplotype H2-k.

This clone was seen more than once but under ten times. Genes and germline are mouse. The read terminates 4 residues before the CDR3 end, so the remaining end is supplied by the germline J gene. The genes are TRBV13-3 and TRBJ2-4; 11 bases fit TRBD2. This CDR3 region has 14 residues. Germline CDR1 is NNHDY and CDR2 is SYVADS. CDR3 residues: CASSYWGGANTLYF. The DNA read from the CDR3 is TGTGCCAGCAGCTACTGGGGGGGCGCGAAC.

On this clone: Genes and germline are mouse. The read ends 4 residues before the CDR3 terminus; that terminus is restored from the germline J gene. V usage is TRBV1 and J usage is TRBJ2-1, with 7 bases aligning to TRBD2. Germline trimming cut 1 base from V and 0 bases from J; bases unmatched to any gene: 3. CDR1 NSQYPW and CDR2 LRSPGD come from the germline V gene (reference sequence). This CDR3 has 16 residues. This CDR3 reads CTCSAARGGNYAEQFF. Incomplete CDR3 DNA: TGCACCTGCAGTGCAGCCCGGGGGGGTAACTATGCT.

This clone was seen ten or more times. The gene names given are mouse names. From the germline J gene comes the end of the CDR3, since the read stops 4 residues before it. The same CDR3 arises from other DNA sequences in this sample as well. The rearrangement uses TRBV13-3 and TRBJ1-2; unclear D gene. This CDR3 contains 13 residues. CDR1 and CDR2 from the germline V gene are NNHDY and SYVADS. V lost 1 base and J lost 2, with 6 bases in between. The sequenced part of the CDR3 DNA is TGTGCCAGCAGTGATTTAGGGAACTCC. Protein product: CASSDLGNS. The complete CDR3 protein is CASSDLGNSDYTF.

As regards this clone: Gene names and germline match the mouse. CDR3 bases read: TGTGCTAGCAGTACAGGGGCAAACACA. Protein: CASSTGANT. The full CDR3 protein is CASSTGANTEVFF. The rearrangement joins TRBV17 to TRBJ1-1, with D maybe TRBD1 (6 bases). Read coverage stops 4 residues before the CDR3 terminus; the germline J gene supplies the remainder. Germline CDR1 is MNHDT and CDR2 is YYDKIL. The CDR3 consists of 13 residues. The V end lost 4 bases, the J end lost 0 bases, and 6 bases lay between the germline ends.

This clone was counted between two and nine times. The gene names given are mouse names. Read sequence stops 4 residues before the CDR3 end, and the germline J gene provides the missing end. The V gene is TRBV1, the J gene TRBJ2-5, with D perhaps matching TRBD2 (5 bases). The CDR3 runs 13 residues. Germline CDR1 NSQYPW, CDR2 LRSPGD (reference sequence). The CDR3: CTCSGWGGDTQYF. The sequenced part of the CDR3 DNA is TGCACCTGCAGTGGGTGGGGTGGGGAC.

This clone was counted only a few times. Gene labels here are mouse ones. The read finishes 4 residues shy of the CDR3 end, and the germline J gene is used to complete it. The chain uses TRBV13-1 and TRBJ2-7, with a tentative D call TRBD2 (6 bases). This CDR3 region has 14 residues. V was clipped by 0 bases and J by 1 base, with 8 bases between them. CDR1 is NSHNY and CDR2 is SYGAGN in the germline V gene. The CDR3 bases that were read are TGTGCCAGCAGTGATGGGGGACTTTCCTAT. Protein: CASSDGGLSY. The full CDR3 protein is CASSDGGLSYEQYF.

This clone was seen a handful of times. Germline and genes: mouse. The sequenced fragment ends 4 residues before the CDR3 boundary, so the rest is inferred from the germline J gene. The chain combines TRBV13-3 with TRBJ2-4; TRBD1 is a possible D gene (6 bases). This CDR3 is built from 14 residues. V was cut by 5 bases and J by 1 base, with 11 bases left in between. Germline V gene lookup returns CDR1 NNHDY and CDR2 SYVADS. CDR3 sequence reads: CASRLQGRQNTLYF. Incomplete CDR3 DNA: TGTGCCAGCAGACTACAGGGTCGTCAAAAC. Combining the CDR3 with reference TRBV13-3 and TRBJ2-4 gives the whole variable domain EAAVTQSPRSKVAVTGGKVTLSCHQTNNHDYMYWYRQDTGHGLRLIHYSYVADSTEKGDIPDGYKASRPSQENFSLILELASLSQTAVYFCASRLQGRQNTLYFGAGTRLSVL.

The sample holds many counts of this clone. Mouse germline and gene names are used. The read ends 4 residues early relative to the CDR3; the germline J gene fills the gap. At the DNA level, this CDR3 is encoded by other sequences in the same sample as well. The rearrangement links TRBV5 to TRBJ1-1; 7 nucleotides align to TRBD1. CDR3 length: 13 residues. Looked up from germline, CDR1 is LGHNA and CDR2 is YNLKQL (reference sequence). With V trimmed by 3 bases and J by 3 bases, 1 base remained unmatched. Here the CDR3 reads CASSHRGDTEVFF. Partial CDR3 DNA: TGTGCCAGCAGCCACAGGGGGGACACA.

Comment on this clone: Gene names follow the mouse nomenclature. The read is 4 residues too short to cover the CDR3 end, so that end is filled in from the germline J gene. The J gene is TRBJ1-2, the V gene TRBV1; possible D gene TRBD1, 5 bases. This CDR3 comprises 15 residues. V lost 0 bases and J lost 0, with 8 bases in between. The germline V gene encodes CDR1 NSQYPW and CDR2 LRSPGD (reference sequence). The CDR3 protein is CTCSADKTANSDYTF. CDR3 DNA (partial): TGCACCTGCAGTGCAGATAAGACAGCAAACTCC. The full variable domain, rest sourced from reference TRBV1 and TRBJ1-2, is VTLLEQNPRWRLVPRGQAVNLRCILKNSQYPWMSWYQQDLQKQLQWLFTLRSPGDKEVKSLPGADYLATRVTDTELRLQVANMSQGRTLYCTCSADKTANSDYTFGSGTRLLVI.

This clone occurred a few times. Gene and germline names: mouse. Sequencing ends 4 residues short of the CDR3 end; the germline J gene provides the rest. Within the sample, other DNA sequences also encode this same CDR3. The chain carries TRBV13-3 and TRBJ2-1; tentative D call: TRBD1 (6 bases). The V and J ends lost 5 bases and 4 bases respectively, with 10 bases between them. Germline V gene sequence: CDR1 NNHDY, CDR2 SYVADS. This CDR3 has 13 residues. The DNA read from the CDR3 is TGTGCCAGCAGCCGGGACACTTATGCT. It yields the protein CASSRDTYA. The full CDR3 protein is CASSRDTYAEQFF.

On this clone itself: All gene names here are mouse names. The read gets to within 4 residues of the CDR3 end, and the germline J gene fills in the rest. The rearrangement uses TRBV19 and TRBJ1-1; 8 positions match TRBD1. CDR1 is FNHDT and CDR2 is SITEND in the germline V gene (reference sequence). CDR3 length: 15 amino acids. V lost 0 bases, J lost 4 bases, and 5 bases stayed unmatched. CDR3 in amino acids: CASSIAATGVTEVFF. The CDR3 DNA, read in part, is TGTGCCAGCAGTATAGCAGCGACAGGGGTCACA.

As for this clone: Genes and germline come from the mouse. Read sequence stops 4 residues before the CDR3 end, and the germline J gene provides the missing end. Other DNA sequences in this sample translate to the same CDR3. V is TRBV1 and J is TRBJ1-1, with D tentatively TRBD1 (5 bases). This CDR3 spans 12 amino acids. CDR1 NSQYPW and CDR2 LRSPGD come from the germline V gene (reference sequence). This chain's CDR3 is CTCSAQGTEVFF. The covered CDR3 bases are TGCACCTGCAGTGCCCAGGGTACA.

This clone was found a few times. The listed genes are named as in mouse. Read sequence stops 4 residues before the CDR3 end, and the germline J gene provides the missing end. The V gene is TRBV31, the J gene TRBJ2-2, with 7 bases fitting TRBD1. This CDR3 is built from 15 residues. After removal of 5 bases from V and 0 bases from J, the junction contained 6 bases not matched to a gene. The germline gives CDR1 GKSSPN, CDR2 SITVG. Partial CDR3 DNA: TGTGCCTGGCGTCGACAGGGAGCAAACACCGGG. Protein sequence: CAWRRQGANTG. The entire CDR3 protein is CAWRRQGANTGQLYF. The full variable domain, in which reference TRBV31 and TRBJ2-2 provide the parts outside the CDR3, is AQTIHQWPVAEIKAVGSPLSLGCTIKGKSSPNLYWYWQATGGTLQQLFYSITVGQVESVVQLNLSASRPKDDQFILSTEKLLLSHSGFYLCAWRRQGANTGQLYFGEGSKLTVL.

With respect to this clone: The gene symbols are mouse symbols. The read comes to an end 4 residues before the CDR3 does, leaving the germline J gene to fill in the end. The V gene is TRBV5, the J gene TRBJ2-1; D may be TRBD1 (5 bases). V lost 4 bases and J 4 bases, leaving 8 bases between the germline ends. Germline V lookup: CDR1 LGHNA, CDR2 YNLKQL (reference sequence). The CDR3 extends over 13 amino acids. The CDR3 sequence is CASSPDNYAEQFF. The sequenced CDR3 bases are TGTGCCAGCAGCCCGGACAATTATGCT.

This clone has just a few counts. Mouse gene names apply. The CDR3 extends 4 residues past the end of the read, so its final part is completed from the germline J gene. The sample carries other DNA sequences with the same CDR3. The V gene is TRBV1, the J gene TRBJ1-1; 7 nucleotides match TRBD1. Germline V gene sequence: CDR1 NSQYPW, CDR2 LRSPGD (reference sequence). V shed 4 bases, J shed 3 bases, and the junction held 2 bases outside the gene matches. The CDR3 has 13 residues. The CDR3 loop is CTCSDRGDTEVFF. The sequenced CDR3 bases are TGCACCTGCAGTGACAGGGGAGACACA.

Worth noting for this clone: Gene names are mouse gene names. The read is 4 residues too short to cover the CDR3 end, so that end is filled in from the germline J gene. The chain links TRBV29 to TRBJ2-2, with TRBD1 as a possible D gene (6 bases). Germline V lookup: CDR1 MSHET, CDR2 SYDVDS. This CDR3 is built from 12 residues. The sequenced CDR3 bases are TGTCCCGGGGACATAAACACCGGG. Its translation is CPGDINTG. The whole CDR3 protein is CPGDINTGQLYF.

Worth noting for this clone: Mouse germline and gene names are used. The read stops 3 residues short of the end of the CDR3; the missing end is completed from the germline J gene. The V call is TRBV19, the J call TRBJ1-6; 9 nucleotides agree with TRBD1. TRBJ1-6 is given ORF status, its function remaining uncertain. The V segment lost 5 bases and the J segment 4 bases; nucleotides outside the gene matches: 4. Germline V lookup: CDR1 FNHDT, CDR2 SITEND (reference sequence). CDR3 length equals 15 residues. This CDR3 is CASRRQGGYNSPLYF. CDR3 DNA, as far as it was read: TGTGCCAGCAGACGACAGGGGGGATATAATTCGCCC.

Worth noting for this clone: Germline and genes: mouse. The read halts 4 residues ahead of the CDR3 end, with the missing end drawn from the germline J gene. V gene TRBV13-3 combines with J gene TRBJ2-2; TRBD2 aligns across 11 bases. The CDR3 is 17 residues long. V trimming: 3 bases; J trimming: 0 bases; junction bases outside the gene matches: 4. Germline CDR1 reads NNHDY; CDR2 reads SYVADS. The chain's CDR3 is CASSVGLGAANTGQLYF. Partial CDR3 DNA: TGTGCCAGCAGTGTGGGACTGGGGGCGGCAAACACCGGG.

Concerning this clone itself: Gene labels here are mouse ones. Other DNA sequences in this specimen translate into the identical CDR3. CDR3 region: CTCSAGGASYEQYF. CDR3 DNA (partial): TGCACCTGCAGTGCAGGGGGGGCCTCCTAT. V is TRBV1 and J is TRBJ2-7; D perhaps matches TRBD2 (7 bases). The read stops 4 residues short of the end of the CDR3; the missing end is completed from the germline J gene. The CDR3 contains 14 residues. Trimming took 1 base from V and 0 from J, leaving 7 bases between them. In germline, CDR1 is NSQYPW, CDR2 LRSPGD (reference sequence). The variable domain in full, with the rest retrieved from reference TRBV1 and TRBJ2-7, is VTLLEQNPRWRLVPRGQAVNLRCILKNSQYPWMSWYQQDLQKQLQWLFTLRSPGDKEVKSLPGADYLATRVTDTELRLQVANMSQGRTLYCTCSAGGASYEQYFGPGTRLTVL.

Remarks on this clone: A much bigger clone sits one base away, suggesting this may be a read error. Gene names and germline match the mouse. The sequenced part of the CDR3 DNA is TGTGCCAGCAGCCGGGACAACTAT. It codes for CASSRDNY. The CDR3 in its entirety is CASSRDNYEQYF. This chain connects TRBV14 to TRBJ2-7, with TRBD1 as a possible D gene (6 bases). The CDR3 end falls 4 residues outside the read, so it is completed with the germline J gene. There are 12 residues in the CDR3. Looked up from germline, CDR1 is SGHDT and CDR2 is FRDEAV. V was trimmed by 5 bases and J by 3 bases, leaving 9 bases between them.

Concerning this clone: Germline and genes here are mouse. The read gets to within 4 residues of the CDR3 end, and the germline J gene fills in the rest. Distinct nucleotide sequences in the sample also encode this CDR3. The chain recombines TRBV1 with TRBJ2-3; 10 bases align to TRBD1. The CDR3 covers 15 residues. V gave up 4 bases and J gave up 1 base; unmatched junction bases: 2. In germline, CDR1 is NSQYPW, CDR2 LRSPGD (reference sequence). The CDR3 reads CTCSGDRGGAETLYF. The CDR3 DNA, read in part, is TGCACCTGCAGTGGGGACAGGGGAGGTGCAGAA.

The sample holds a few counts of this clone. Genes and germline come from the mouse. The read comes to an end 4 residues before the CDR3 does, leaving the germline J gene to fill in the end. The chain is built from TRBV5 and TRBJ2-5, with 11 nucleotides matching TRBD2. Per germline, CDR1 LGHNA and CDR2 YNLKQL (reference sequence). The CDR3 covers 14 residues. The part of the CDR3 DNA that was read is TGTGCCAGCAGCCACGGGACTGGGGGAGAC. Encoded protein: CASSHGTGGD. The whole CDR3 protein is CASSHGTGGDTQYF.

This clone was counted a few times. Gene and germline names: mouse. The CDR3 end is not reached by the read, which stops 4 residues before it; the germline J gene fills it in. This chain links TRBV19 with TRBJ2-5; 8 bases are shared with TRBD1. CDR1 FNHDT and CDR2 SITEND come from the germline V gene (reference sequence). The CDR3 runs 15 residues. V shed 1 base, J shed 0 bases, and the junction held 1 base outside the gene matches. The sequenced part of the CDR3 DNA is TGTGCCAGCAGTATAAGGACAGGGAACCAAGAC. Translation gives CASSIRTGNQD. Given in full, the CDR3 is CASSIRTGNQDTQYF.

This clone was detected ten times or more. Gene names refer to mouse genes. The read comes to an end 4 residues before the CDR3 does, leaving the germline J gene to fill in the end. This chain uses TRBV1 with TRBJ2-1; 10 positions match TRBD2. V was pared by 2 bases and J by 6 bases, with 1 base of the junction left unmatched. The CDR3 length is 14 residues. Germline V CDR1 and CDR2: NSQYPW, LRSPGD (reference sequence). The DNA read from the CDR3 is TGCACCTGCAGTGCACTGGGGGGGCCTGCT. Encoded protein: CTCSALGGPA. The CDR3 in its entirety is CTCSALGGPAEQFF.